This TCR beta chain was obtained from a study of beta chain features in type 1 diabetes. Study as a whole: Patients looked much like healthy donors when it came to age, gender and cell yields.

In its sample, this clone was seen a few times. What it binds is unknown. Of the isolated RNA, all was reverse transcribed, and so the sequenced material was expressed TCRB transcripts. The protocol was immunoSEQ multiplex PCR, while the TCRdb copy is restricted to in-frame clones and leaves out a portion. Here the sample spans 350,000 to 400,000 clones, about 15% being singletons. Germline V gives CDR1 GTSNPN, CDR2 SVGIG (reference sequence). Trimming removed 4 bases from V and 7 bases from J; junction bases left unmatched: 2. The CDR3 has 12 residues. General study findings and limits: All four CD4+ subsets from Type 1 diabetes patients carried moderately but significantly shorter TCRB CDR3s.

Cell sorting via CD45RO/CCR7/CD25/CD127/CD95/CD27 was performed to obtain CD4+ naive, central memory, regulatory and stem cell-like memory cells. This TCR was recovered from a woman between 18 and 29 years old in good health. This chain joins TRBV30 and TRBJ2-2; 8 nucleotides align to TRBD2. The sequenced material came from naive CD4+ T cells from blood. CDR3 loop: CAWTRGGGELFF. The CDR3 bases are TGTGCCTGGACCCGGGGGGGCGGGGAGCTGTTTTTT. The complete variable domain, with remaining parts taken from reference TRBV30 and TRBJ2-2, reads SQTIHQWPATLVQPVGSPLSLECTVEGTSNPNLYWYRQAAGRGLQLLFYSVGIGQISSEVPQNLSASRPQDRQFILSSKKLLLSDSGFYLCAWTRGGGELFFGEGSRLTVL.